This T cell receptor (beta chain) was captured by sequencing in a study of cytomegalovirus exposure and HLA in healthy donors. General study findings and limits: In an earlier analysis, most TCR beta V segments were productive about 87% or about 30% of the time.

Vbeta (60) and Jbeta (13) primers were used in the PCR. Profiled with immunoSEQ multiplex PCR; TCRdb holds only in-frame clones, not every one. The sample has 140,000 or so clones; around 74% are singletons. The length of the CDR3 is 14 residues. Germline values: CDR1 SQVTM, CDR2 ANQGSEA. V was trimmed by 4 bases and J by 0 bases, leaving 10 bases between them. A remark on this clone: The antigen is unknown.

The sequencing sample was made of PBMCs. The chain has TRBV29-1 and TRBJ1-3; possible D gene TRBD1, 6 bases. This TCR derives from a young man in good health and CMV-seropositive. The CDR3 nucleotides are TGCAGCGTTGGGGGGCCCCACTCTGGAAACACCATATATTTT. This translates into CSVGGPHSGNTIYF.